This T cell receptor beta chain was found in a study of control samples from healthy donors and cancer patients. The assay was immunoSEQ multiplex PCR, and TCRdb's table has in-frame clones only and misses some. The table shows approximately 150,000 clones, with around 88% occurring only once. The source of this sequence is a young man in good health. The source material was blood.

The CDR3 coding sequence is TGTGCCAGCAGCTTAAGTGCCAGGGGGTCCGGGGAGCTGTTTTTT. Amino acid sequence: CASSLSARGSGELFF. This rearrangement joins TRBV7-2 to TRBJ2-2; 7 positions match TRBD1. Trimming took 2 bases from V and 6 from J; bases not matched to a gene: 6. This CDR3 comprises 15 residues. Germline V gene sequence: CDR1 SGHTA, CDR2 FQGNSA.